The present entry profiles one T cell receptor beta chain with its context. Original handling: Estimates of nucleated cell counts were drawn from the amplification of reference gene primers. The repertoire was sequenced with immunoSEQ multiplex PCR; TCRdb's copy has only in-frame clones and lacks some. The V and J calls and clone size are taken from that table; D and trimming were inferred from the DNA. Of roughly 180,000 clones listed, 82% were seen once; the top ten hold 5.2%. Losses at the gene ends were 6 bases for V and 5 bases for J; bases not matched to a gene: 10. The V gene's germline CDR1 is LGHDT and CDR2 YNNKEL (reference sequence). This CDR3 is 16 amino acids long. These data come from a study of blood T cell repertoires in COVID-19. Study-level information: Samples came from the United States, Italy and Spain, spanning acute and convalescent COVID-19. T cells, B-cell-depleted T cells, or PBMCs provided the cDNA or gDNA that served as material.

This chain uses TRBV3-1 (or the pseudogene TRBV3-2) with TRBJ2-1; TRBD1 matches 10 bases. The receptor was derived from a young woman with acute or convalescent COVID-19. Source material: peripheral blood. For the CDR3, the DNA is TGTGCCAGCAGGGGACAGGGGAATTTCGGCAACAATGAGCAGTTCTTC. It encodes CASRGQGNFGNNEQFF.